Listed below are T cell receptor beta chains from one sample, sequenced in a study of T-cell reconstitution after alpha-beta-depleted transplantation in children. MiXCR, run by TCRdb on the PCR reads, gives a single entry per CDR3 protein. The table includes about 240,000 distinct CDR3 sequences, approximately 12% detected once. The sample in question was PBMCs from the stem cell graft donor, obtained from the stem cell graft. The source is a human donor who donated a stem cell graft to a child with acute lymphoblastic leukemia. CDR3s leave out the opening cysteine and the closing phenylalanine or tryptophan.

V gene: TRBV27
CDR3 protein: ASSSRDLRETQY

V gene: TRBV7-3
CDR3 protein: ASSPTGFYNEQF

V gene: TRBV19
CDR3 protein: ASSTGTGYSDTQY

V gene: TRBV5-6
CDR3 protein: ASSPIPAGAVTDTQY

V gene: TRBV20-1
CDR3 protein: SATWDRPDEQY

V gene: TRBV7-2
CDR3 protein: ASRLGQDYGYT

V gene: TRBV10-3
CDR3 protein: AIRITGTGDYGYT

V gene: TRBV4-2
CDR3 protein: VSQGLNTEAF

V gene: TRBV18
CDR3 protein: ASSPSSASYNEQF

V gene: TRBV5-6
CDR3 protein: ASSPRTGSGNTIY

V gene: TRBV9
CDR3 protein: ASSDSTDRGPYEQY

V gene: TRBV20-1
CDR3 protein: SARTLRTGGIFQY

V gene: TRBV29-1
CDR3 protein: SVDGGNTGELF

V gene: TRBV6-5
CDR3 protein: ASSYSPQPQH

V gene: TRBV6-1
CDR3 protein: ASSEDRGWDGYT

V gene: TRBV14
CDR3 protein: ASSQTGGVTYEQY

V gene: TRBV13
CDR3 protein: ASSRTGEDEQY

V gene: TRBV27
CDR3 protein: ASTRGGNTGELF

V gene: TRBV9
CDR3 protein: ASSTRTGTAREKLF

V gene: TRBV5-1
CDR3 protein: ASSLWGANEQF

V gene: TRBV5-1
CDR3 protein: ASSLGRTSGLTDTQY

V gene: TRBV5-1
CDR3 protein: ASTPRTSQETQY

V gene: TRBV9
CDR3 protein: ASSVGAGGYYEQY

V gene: TRBV27
CDR3 protein: ASSLSGPRGAGNTIY

V gene: TRBV6-2/TRBV6-3
CDR3 protein: ASSYALGQVAYEQY

V gene: TRBV12-3/TRBV12-4
CDR3 protein: ASTTGIEKLF

V gene: TRBV25-1
CDR3 protein: ASSASLVATQY

V gene: TRBV9
CDR3 protein: ASSVEGVNTGELF

V gene: TRBV5-1
CDR3 protein: ASRPGGGNTEAF

V gene: TRBV3-1
CDR3 protein: ASSPRTSGSYNEQF

V gene: TRBV5-1
CDR3 protein: ASSWAGGPEAF

V gene: TRBV7-9
CDR3 protein: ASSSGTGFEQY

V gene: TRBV12-3/TRBV12-4
CDR3 protein: ASRARESDSQPQH

V gene: TRBV5-1
CDR3 protein: ASSLRPESNQPQH

V gene: TRBV18
CDR3 protein: ASSLRTASADTQY

V gene: TRBV18
CDR3 protein: ASSLSSGNTEAF

V gene: TRBV28
CDR3 protein: ASSFGPTAVGGYT

V gene: TRBV20-1
CDR3 protein: SVTSGREVSNEQF

V gene: TRBV29-1
CDR3 protein: SVEDRIRGPTGANILT

V gene: TRBV6-2/TRBV6-3
CDR3 protein: ASSHRNEQF

V gene: TRBV12-3/TRBV12-4
CDR3 protein: ASLRTGGPYEQY

V gene: TRBV28
CDR3 protein: ASSDRGHKPYEQY

V gene: TRBV28
CDR3 protein: ASSLETSREDTQY

V gene: TRBV27
CDR3 protein: ATSTGGATEAF

V gene: TRBV28
CDR3 protein: ASGRGAGNTIY

V gene: TRBV7-9
CDR3 protein: ASSTRQGALHTDTQY

V gene: TRBV6-5
CDR3 protein: ASSLTGTGANGLT

V gene: TRBV20-1
CDR3 protein: SARDEREPNYEQY

V gene: TRBV20-1
CDR3 protein: SAIGGDRSTDTQY

V gene: TRBV27
CDR3 protein: ASSPLGSPNQPQH

V gene: TRBV10-3
CDR3 protein: AISETSGGPTDTQY

V gene: TRBV7-9
CDR3 protein: ASSRPSSREQY

V gene: TRBV28
CDR3 protein: ASSFSPPGYGYT

V gene: TRBV9
CDR3 protein: ASSARGAHSTDTQY

V gene: TRBV25-1
CDR3 protein: ASSDGDVPWGGLF

V gene: TRBV29-1
CDR3 protein: SVIWTGQEQY

V gene: TRBV15
CDR3 protein: ATSHYGLAASTDTQY

V gene: TRBV4-3
CDR3 protein: ASSQRTGAAFWYEQY

V gene: TRBV7-8
CDR3 protein: ASSLAGRGQDTQY